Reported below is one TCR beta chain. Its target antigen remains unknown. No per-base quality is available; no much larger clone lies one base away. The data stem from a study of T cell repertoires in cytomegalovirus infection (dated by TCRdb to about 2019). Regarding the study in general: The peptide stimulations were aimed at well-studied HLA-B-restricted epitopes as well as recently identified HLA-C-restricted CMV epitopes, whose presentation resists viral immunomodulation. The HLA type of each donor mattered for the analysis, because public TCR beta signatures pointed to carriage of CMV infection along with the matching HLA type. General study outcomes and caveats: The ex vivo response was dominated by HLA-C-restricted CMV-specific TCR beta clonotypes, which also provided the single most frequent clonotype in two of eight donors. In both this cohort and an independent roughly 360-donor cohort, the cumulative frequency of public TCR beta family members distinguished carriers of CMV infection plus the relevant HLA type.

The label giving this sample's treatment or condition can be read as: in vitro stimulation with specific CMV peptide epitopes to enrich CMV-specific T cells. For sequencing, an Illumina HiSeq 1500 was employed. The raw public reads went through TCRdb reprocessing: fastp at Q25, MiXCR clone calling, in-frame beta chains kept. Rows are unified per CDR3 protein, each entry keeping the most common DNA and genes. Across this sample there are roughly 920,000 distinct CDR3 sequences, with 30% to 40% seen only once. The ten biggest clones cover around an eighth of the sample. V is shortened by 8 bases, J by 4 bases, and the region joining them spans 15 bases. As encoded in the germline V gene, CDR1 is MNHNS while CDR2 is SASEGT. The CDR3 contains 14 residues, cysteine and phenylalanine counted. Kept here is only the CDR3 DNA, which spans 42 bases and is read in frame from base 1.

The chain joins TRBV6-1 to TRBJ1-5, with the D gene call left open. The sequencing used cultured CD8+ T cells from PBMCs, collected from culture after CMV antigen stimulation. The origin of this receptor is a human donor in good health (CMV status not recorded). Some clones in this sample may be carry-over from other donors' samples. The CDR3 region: CASVEGEGNQPQHF. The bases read TGTGCCAGCGTCGAGGGTGAGGGAAATCAGCCCCAGCATTTT.